The rows below give T cell receptor beta chains drawn from one sample of a study of T cell repertoires in cytomegalovirus infection. TCRdb used MiXCR to reprocess the reads, holding one entry per CDR3 protein. The data hold roughly 200,000 distinct CDR3 sequences, with about a sixth observed a single time. Material: CD8+ T cells from PBMCs. These receptors were collected from a human donor in good health (CMV status not recorded). Some clones in this sample may be carry-over from other donors' samples. CDR3s include the opening cysteine and the closing phenylalanine or tryptophan. The order of the fields is V gene, D gene, clone size, J gene, CDR3 DNA, CDR3 protein. The D gene is left open where the match is weak. Size values are once, few and many counts, or a class for expanded clones, and some rows have none.

V gene: TRBV14
D gene: NA
clone size: once
J gene: TRBJ2-1
CDR3 DNA: TGTGCCAGCAGCCAGATAGGAGGAAATGAGCAGTTCTTC
CDR3 protein: CASSQIGGNEQFF

V gene: TRBV5-6
D gene: NA
clone size: NA
J gene: TRBJ1-1
CDR3 DNA: TGTGCCAGCAGCTTTAGGGAATGGAACACTGAAGCTTTCTTT
CDR3 protein: CASSFREWNTEAFF

V gene: TRBV6-5
D gene: TRBD1
clone size: few
J gene: TRBJ1-1
CDR3 DNA: TGTGCCACTCGAGGGGACAGATGGACTGAAGCTTTCTTT
CDR3 protein: CATRGDRWTEAFF

V gene: TRBV6-4
D gene: NA
clone size: few
J gene: TRBJ1-1
CDR3 DNA: TGTGCCAGCAGTCCTACGACCGGCTGGGACACTGAAGCTTTCTTT
CDR3 protein: CASSPTTGWDTEAFF

V gene: TRBV20-1
D gene: NA
clone size: few
J gene: TRBJ1-1
CDR3 DNA: TGCAGTGCCCGAGGGACTGTCTCCACTGAAGCTTTCTTT
CDR3 protein: CSARGTVSTEAFF

V gene: TRBV11-2
D gene: TRBD1
clone size: few
J gene: TRBJ2-7
CDR3 DNA: TGTGCCAGCAGCTGGGCCGGGACAGGGGACGAGCAGTACTTC
CDR3 protein: CASSWAGTGDEQYF

V gene: TRBV7-6
D gene: NA
clone size: NA
J gene: TRBJ1-2
CDR3 DNA: TGTGCCAGCAGCTTATCTGATGGCTACACCTTC
CDR3 protein: CASSLSDGYTF

V gene: TRBV7-9
D gene: TRBD1
clone size: NA
J gene: TRBJ2-1
CDR3 DNA: TGTGCCAGCAGCTCAGAATGGGACAGGGGCTCCCATGAGCAGTTCTTC
CDR3 protein: CASSSEWDRGSHEQFF

V gene: TRBV7-9
D gene: NA
clone size: few
J gene: TRBJ1-3
CDR3 DNA: TGTGCCAGCAGCTTAGGGACAGCCGGAAACACCATATATTTT
CDR3 protein: CASSLGTAGNTIYF

V gene: TRBV27
D gene: NA
clone size: NA
J gene: TRBJ1-2
CDR3 DNA: TGTGCCAGCAGTTCTAACAGGGACCTGTATGGCTACACCTTC
CDR3 protein: CASSSNRDLYGYTF

V gene: TRBV28
D gene: NA
clone size: NA
J gene: TRBJ2-7
CDR3 DNA: TGTGCCAGCAGACCCGAGGGCCACTACGAGCAGTACTTC
CDR3 protein: CASRPEGHYEQYF

V gene: TRBV7-2
D gene: TRBD1
clone size: NA
J gene: TRBJ1-1
CDR3 DNA: TGTGCCAGCAGCTCGATCTGGACAGGGAGCCGCGGCACTGAAGCTTTCTTT
CDR3 protein: CASSSIWTGSRGTEAFF

V gene: TRBV12-3/TRBV12-4
D gene: TRBD1
clone size: few
J gene: TRBJ1-1
CDR3 DNA: TGTGCCAGCAGTTCCGACAGGGGTGGCACTGAAGCTTTCTTT
CDR3 protein: CASSSDRGGTEAFF

V gene: TRBV20-1
D gene: TRBD1
clone size: few
J gene: TRBJ1-3
CDR3 DNA: TGCAGTGCAATTCCGGGACAGGGCTTTAAAGCTGGAAACACCATATATTTT
CDR3 protein: CSAIPGQGFKAGNTIYF

V gene: TRBV10-1
D gene: NA
clone size: NA
J gene: TRBJ2-1
CDR3 DNA: TGCGCCAGCAGTGACCCTATGACTGGTAGCTCCTACAATGAGCAGTTCTTC
CDR3 protein: CASSDPMTGSSYNEQFF

V gene: TRBV6-2/TRBV6-3
D gene: NA
clone size: NA
J gene: TRBJ1-2
CDR3 DNA: TGTGCCAGCAGTTACAGCGGCAGTTATGGCTACACCTTC
CDR3 protein: CASSYSGSYGYTF

V gene: TRBV5-6
D gene: TRBD1
clone size: NA
J gene: TRBJ2-7
CDR3 DNA: TGTGCCAGCAGCTCCATCCGGGACAGGGAATACGAGCAGTACTTC
CDR3 protein: CASSSIRDREYEQYF

V gene: TRBV28
D gene: NA
clone size: NA
J gene: TRBJ1-2
CDR3 DNA: TGTGCCAGCAGTTTAATATCGGGGTGGTATGGCTACACCTTC
CDR3 protein: CASSLISGWYGYTF